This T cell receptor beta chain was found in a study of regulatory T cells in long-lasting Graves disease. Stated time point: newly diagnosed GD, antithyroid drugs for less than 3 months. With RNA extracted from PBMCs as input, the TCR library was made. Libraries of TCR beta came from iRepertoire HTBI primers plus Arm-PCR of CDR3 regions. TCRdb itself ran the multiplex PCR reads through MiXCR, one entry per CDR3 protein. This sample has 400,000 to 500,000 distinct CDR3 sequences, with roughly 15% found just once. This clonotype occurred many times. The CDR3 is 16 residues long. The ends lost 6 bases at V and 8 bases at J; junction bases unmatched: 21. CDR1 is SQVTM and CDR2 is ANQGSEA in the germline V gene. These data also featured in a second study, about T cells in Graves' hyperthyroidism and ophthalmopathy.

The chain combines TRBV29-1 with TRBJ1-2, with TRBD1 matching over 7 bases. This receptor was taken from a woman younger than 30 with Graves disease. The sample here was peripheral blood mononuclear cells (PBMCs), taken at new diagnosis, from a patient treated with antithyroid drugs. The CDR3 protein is CSVESRTGDGRGGYTF. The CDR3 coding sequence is TGCAGCGTCGAAAGCAGAACAGGGGACGGTAGGGGAGGCTACACCTTC.